This T cell receptor beta chain emerged from a study of blood T cell repertoires in COVID-19. This CDR3 region has 14 residues. Germline loops: CDR1 SSHAT, CDR2 FNYEAQ (reference sequence). V dropped 5 bases and J dropped 1 base, with 9 bases sitting between them. The protocol was immunoSEQ multiplex PCR, while the TCRdb copy is restricted to in-frame clones and leaves out a portion. The sample includes about 180,000 clones, 70% to 90% of them seen just once. The receptor was isolated from a man aged 65 to 79 with active or convalescent COVID-19. The rearrangement links TRBV7-7 to TRBJ1-3; TRBD1 might be the D (6 bases). Sequencing was performed on peripheral blood. CDR3 sequence reads: CASSRTESGNTIYF. In DNA, the CDR3 is TGTGCCAGCAGCCGGACAGAATCTGGAAACACCATATATTTT.